This entry describes one TCR beta chain. The target of this receptor is not known. No base qualities exist here, and no much larger clone lies one base off it. Collaborating institutions collected whole blood in K2EDTA tubes following their own protocols. For TCRbeta analysis, collaborator samples were shipped as frozen whole blood, as isolated PBMCs, or as DNA extracted from either sample type. This sample was taken from a study of blood T cell repertoires in COVID-19 (dated by TCRdb to about 2020). With regard to the full study: The collaborator samples originated in the United States, Italy and Spain and spanned the acute and convalescent phases of COVID-19. The material from the prospective study consisted of cDNA or gDNA derived from T cells, B-cell-depleted T cells, or PBMCs. Subjects who had been exposed to COVID-19, were actively infected with it, or had recovered from it provided the deeply sampled blood TCRbeta repertoires that made up the dataset. The repertoires were made available in a free public database intended to serve as a resource for research on the immune response to SARS-CoV-2. The samples were drawn from two sources: the first 160 participants of the ongoing ImmuneRACE study, and 1,200 or so subjects contributed by 6 global collaborators. The sample metadata nearly always contained a de-identified subject ID, COVID-19 status, age in years and sex. Where available, HLA class I and class II types were obtained from metadata supplied by the sample provider rather than from assay-based typing.

TCRbeta CDR3 regions were amplified from genomic DNA by means of the immunoSEQ Assay, a bias-controlled multiplex PCR. As for the authors' bioinformatics: Within the assay, amplification of reference gene primers was used to estimate how many nucleated cells each sample contained. To quantify the absolute abundance of each unique TCRbeta CDR3 rearrangement, sequence reads were collapsed and filtered. For each sample, productive Simpson clonality was calculated as the square root of Simpson's diversity index over productive rearrangements. TCRdb retrieved this table from immuneACCESS and kept in-frame rearrangements only. Not all clones are present; in checked studies, unresolved V genes account for under half, and no reason is known for the remainder. V and J calls plus clone size are reproduced from that table; the DNA served to infer D and trimming. Across this sample there are 25,000 to 40,000 clones, with roughly nine tenths seen only once. The leading ten clones occupy roughly 5.2% of the sample.

Beyond this particular receptor, the publication reports: The quantity of clinical and demographic metadata differed by source and by participant and was supplied without curation.

Sequenced input: peripheral blood. The receptor was isolated from a human donor in a cohort sampled during active COVID-19.

The nucleotides read TGTGCCAGTAGTATCCGGACAGGGGTCGCTTTTGATACGCAGTATTTT. Its translation is CASSIRTGVAFDTQYF. The rearranged segments are TRBV19 and TRBJ2-3; 9 bases in the middle match TRBD1. Unmatched junction bases come to 10, with V trimmed by 3 bases and J by 6 bases. Reading the germline V gene (reference sequence) gives CDR1 LNHDA and CDR2 SQIVND. The cysteine opens and the phenylalanine closes a CDR3 of 16 amino acids. Here the CDR3 DNA is all that survives: 48 bases in frame from base 1.